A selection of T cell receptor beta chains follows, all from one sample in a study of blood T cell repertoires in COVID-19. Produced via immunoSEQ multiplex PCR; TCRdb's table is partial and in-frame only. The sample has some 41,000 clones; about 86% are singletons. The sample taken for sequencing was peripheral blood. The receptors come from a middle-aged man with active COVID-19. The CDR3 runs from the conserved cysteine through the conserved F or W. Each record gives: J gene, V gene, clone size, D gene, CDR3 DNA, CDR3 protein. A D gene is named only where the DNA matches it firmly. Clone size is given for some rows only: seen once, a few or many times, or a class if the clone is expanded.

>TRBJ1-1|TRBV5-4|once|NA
TGTGCCAGCCCCCTAGGACGGGGTAACACTGAAGCTTTCTTT
CASPLGRGNTEAFF
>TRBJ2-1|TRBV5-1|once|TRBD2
TGCGCCAGCAGCTCCTGGACTAGCGGTCTTAATGAGCAGTTCTTC
CASSSWTSGLNEQFF
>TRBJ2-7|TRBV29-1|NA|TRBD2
TGCAGCGTGGCCGGGACTAGCGGGTCCTACGAGCAGTACTTC
CSVAGTSGSYEQYF
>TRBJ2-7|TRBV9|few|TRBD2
TGTGCCAGCAGCGCCGACGAACCGGGACTAGCGCTTTACGAGCAGTACTTC
CASSADEPGLALYEQYF
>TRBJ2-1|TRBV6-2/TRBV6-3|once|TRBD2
TGTGCCAGCAGTTACTCGCTACTAGCGGGAGGGAGGAATGAGCAGTTCTTC
CASSYSLLAGGRNEQFF
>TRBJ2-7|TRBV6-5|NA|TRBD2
TGTGCCAGCAGGGCCGGGACTAGTGTTTCCGAGCAGTACTTC
CASRAGTSVSEQYF
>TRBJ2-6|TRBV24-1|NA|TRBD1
TGTGCCACTGGGACAGGGTATGGGGCCAACGTCCTGACTTTC
CATGTGYGANVLTF
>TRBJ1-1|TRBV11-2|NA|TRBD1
TGTGCCAGCAGCTTCTATTTGGGACAGGGGGCCGCTGAAGCTTTCTTT
CASSFYLGQGAAEAFF
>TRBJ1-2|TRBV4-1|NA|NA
TGCGCCAGCAGCCAAGGGACAGCCTATGGCTACACCTTC
CASSQGTAYGYTF
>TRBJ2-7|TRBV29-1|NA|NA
TGCAGCGTTGGCCAGGTTACCTACGAGCAGTACTTC
CSVGQVTYEQYF
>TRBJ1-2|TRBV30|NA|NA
TGTGCCTGGAGTGTCGGGTTAGGTGGCTACACCTTC
CAWSVGLGGYTF
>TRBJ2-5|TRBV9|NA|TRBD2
TGTGCCAGCAGCGTCGGGACTACGAGCCAAGAGACCCAGTACTTC
CASSVGTTSQETQYF